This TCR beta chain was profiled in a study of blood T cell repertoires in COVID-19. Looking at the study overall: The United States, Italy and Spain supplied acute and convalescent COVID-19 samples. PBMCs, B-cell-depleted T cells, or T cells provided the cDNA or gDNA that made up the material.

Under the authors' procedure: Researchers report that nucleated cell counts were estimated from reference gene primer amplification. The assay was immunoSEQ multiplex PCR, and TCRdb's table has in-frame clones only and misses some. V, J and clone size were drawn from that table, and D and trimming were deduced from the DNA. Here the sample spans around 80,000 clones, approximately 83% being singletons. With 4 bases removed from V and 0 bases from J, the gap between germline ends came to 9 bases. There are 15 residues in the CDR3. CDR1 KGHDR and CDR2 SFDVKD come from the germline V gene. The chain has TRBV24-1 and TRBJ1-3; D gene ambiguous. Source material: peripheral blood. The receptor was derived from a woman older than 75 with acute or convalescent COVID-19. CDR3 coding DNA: TGTGCCACCAGTGACACAGCCAACTCTGGAAACACCATATATTTT. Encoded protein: CATSDTANSGNTIYF.